The following is a TCR beta chain sequence with its context. Its antigen is still unknown. This specimen comes from a study of lymphopenia after photon versus proton radiotherapy. Study-wide findings and caveats: Relative stability marked proton patients; photon patients lost diversity and naive cells. Post-nadir diversity loss with photons came from oligoclonal expansion, particularly CD8+ Temra cells. Authors raise, but do not show, better survival with proton therapy. Larger post-nadir TCR diversity loss correlated inversely with survival in deceased patients.

The table came from immunoSEQ multiplex PCR; TCRdb's copy has only in-frame clones and leaves some out. This sample has 15,000 to 20,000 clones, with approximately 90% found just once. In germline, CDR1 is LGHNA, CDR2 YNFKEQ. Trimming pared 0 bases from V and 1 base from J, leaving 9 bases between. This CDR3 contains 16 residues. The receptor was isolated from a man in his 70s with pancreatic cancer. Here the sequenced sample was peripheral blood, taken from a patient treated with proton-based radiotherapy. The chain uses TRBV4-2 and TRBJ2-2, with D maybe TRBD1 (6 bases). As DNA, the CDR3 is TGTGCCAGCAGCCAAGATGCAGGGGTGAACACCGGGGAGCTGTTTTTT. Residues: CASSQDAGVNTGELFF.